This entry describes one TCR beta chain. This specimen comes from a study of blood T cell repertoires in COVID-19. Study as a whole: Sources were T cells, B-cell-depleted T cells, or PBMCs; the material itself was cDNA or gDNA.

CDR3 length: 14 amino acids. From germline, CDR1 is MDHEN and CDR2 SYDVKM. Trimming took 6 bases from V and 2 from J; bases not matched to a gene: 7. Per the study methods: Amplified reference gene primers provided the basis for estimating nucleated cell counts. Assay used: immunoSEQ multiplex PCR; TCRdb lists only in-frame clones, some missing. The V and J calls and the clone size are those of that table, but D and trimming were determined from the DNA. The sample holds 130,000 to 150,000 clones; 88% are singletons and the top ten take 1.5% to 2%. The rearrangement joins TRBV28 to TRBJ2-7; TRBD2 matches at 7 bases. Sequenced material: peripheral blood. The TCR comes from an older man with acute or convalescent COVID-19. Here the CDR3 DNA reads TGTGCCAGCAGCAAGGGACTACCACCCTACGAGCAGTACTTC. Its translation is CASSKGLPPYEQYF.